Presented here are 13 T cell receptor beta chains from one specimen sequenced in a study of chemoradiotherapy in HPV16-positive cancers (dated by TCRdb to 2022 to 2024). Libraries were made using the immunoSEQ multiplex PCR assay. TCRdb carries this immuneACCESS record with in-frame sequences only. Its versions omit some clonotypes, under half of them owing to an unresolved V gene in the studies checked, with the rest unexplained. A total of more than 8,500 clones appear in this sample, approximately 91% of them only once. The ten biggest clones cover about 12% of the sample. Source: blood, taken from a patient who underwent chemoradiotherapy. Every receptor here comes from a human donor with HPV-associated anogenital cancer.

This chain joins TRBV19 and TRBJ2-5; possibly TRBD1 or TRBD2 for D (5 bases each). Germline V gene lookup returns CDR1 LNHDA and CDR2 SQIVND (reference sequence). This CDR3 is 15 amino acids long. V was trimmed by 4 bases and J by 2 bases, leaving 14 bases between them. The CDR3 DNA is TGTGCCAGTAGTAATATAGGGGAGCCGCAAGAGACCCAGTACTTC. This sequence encodes CASSNIGEPQETQYF.

The rearrangement links TRBV7-9 to TRBJ1-2; 10 bases are shared with TRBD1. Germline lookup yields CDR1 SEHNR and CDR2 FQNEAQ (reference sequence). The V gene end was trimmed by 0 bases and the J gene end by 8 bases; junction bases not matched to a gene: 9. The length of the CDR3 is 16 residues. As DNA, the CDR3 is TGTGCCAGCAGCTTAGCTCCGGGACAGGGGACTGAGGGCTACACCTTC. Encoded protein: CASSLAPGQGTEGYTF. Full variable domain (missing parts from reference TRBV7-9 and TRBJ1-2): DTGVSQNPRHKITKRGQNVTFRCDPISEHNRLYWYRQTLGQGPEFLTYFQNEAQLEKSRLLSDRFSAERPKGSFSTLEIQRTEQGDSAMYLCASSLAPGQGTEGYTFGSGTRLTVV.

The chain uses TRBV27 and TRBJ1-5, with a weak D call TRBD1 (5 bases). Germline-derived CDR1 and CDR2 are MNHEY and SMNVEV (reference sequence). The CDR3 runs to 15 residues. Trimming stripped 6 bases from V and 1 base from J, with 13 bases between. The CDR3 DNA reads TGTGCCAGCAGGCCTCAGGGTAAGAGCAATCAGCCCCAGCATTTT. Translated: CASRPQGKSNQPQHF.

The V gene is TRBV10-1, the J gene TRBJ1-4; D is perhaps TRBD1 (5 bases). The CDR3 runs to 13 residues. V was shortened by 7 bases and J by 8 bases, with 14 bases between the two germline ends. Germline CDR1 is WNHNN and CDR2 is SYGVQD (reference sequence). The CDR3 loop reads CASTRGGVEKLFF. The CDR3 DNA reads as TGCGCCAGCACGCGGGGGGGGGTAGAAAAACTGTTTTTT.

This clone was seen just once. The chain is built from TRBV7-2 and TRBJ1-5; maybe TRBD1 (5 bases). CDR3 length equals 13 residues. Germline V gene lookup returns CDR1 SGHTA and CDR2 FQGNSA. V was clipped by 6 bases and J by 7 bases, with 13 bases between them. The CDR3 nucleotides are TGTGCCAGCAGTCTACAGGCGGGGCAGCCCCAGCATTTT. Protein sequence: CASSLQAGQPQHF.

The chain combines TRBV10-3 with TRBJ2-7, with D perhaps matching TRBD1 (5 bases). Germline CDR1 reads ENHRY; CDR2 reads SYGVKD. CDR3 length equals 13 residues. V lost 6 bases to trimming and J lost 4 bases, with 13 bases between them. The CDR3 spells CAIRRDRDYEQYV. In nucleotides, the CDR3 is TGTGCCATCAGGCGCGACAGAGATTACGAGCAGTACGTC.

On this clone itself: Germline is not matched at one junction end, which may reflect a read error. V and J are TRBV29-1 and TRBJ1-2, with unresolved D. CDR1 and CDR2 from the germline V gene are SQVTM and ANQGSEA. The CDR3 runs to 12 residues. This CDR3 reads CTVEAAEYGYTF. The CDR3 coding sequence is TGCACCGTTGAGGCGGCGGAATATGGCTACACCTTC.

V is TRBV29-1 and J is TRBJ1-1, with unresolved D. Deletions cut 7 bases from V and 11 bases from J, with 14 bases between. The CDR3 is 10 amino acids. Germline V gene sequence: CDR1 SQVTM, CDR2 ANQGSEA. This CDR3 is CSAVGLEAFF. As DNA, the CDR3 is TGCAGCGCTGTTGGTTTAGAGGCTTTCTTT. Combining the CDR3 with reference TRBV29-1 and TRBJ1-1 gives the whole variable domain SAVISQKPSRDICQRGTSLTIQCQVDSQVTMMFWYRQQPGQSLTLIATANQGSEATYESGFVIDKFPISRPNLTFSTLTVSNMSPEDSSIYLCSAVGLEAFFGQGTRLTVV.

The chain is built from TRBV5-1 and TRBJ2-2; TRBD1 matches at 7 bases. The V and J ends lost 3 bases and 2 bases, in that order; junction bases with no gene match: 10. There are 17 residues in the CDR3. Germline loops: CDR1 SGHRS, CDR2 YFSETQ. The CDR3 coding sequence is TGCGCCAGCAGCTCGGGACCAACAGGGGTCAACACCGGGGAGCTGTTTTTT. Its protein product is CASSSGPTGVNTGELFF.

The V gene is TRBV27, the J gene TRBJ2-1; 8 bases are a match to TRBD1. The ends lost 0 bases at V and 8 bases at J; junction bases unmatched: 9. Germline lookup yields CDR1 MNHEY and CDR2 SMNVEV (reference sequence). There are 16 residues in the CDR3. The CDR3 nucleotides are TGTGCCAGCAGTTTATCGCAGGGGGCAGGTGGGTATGAGCAGTTCTTC. It translates to CASSLSQGAGGYEQFF.

This chain connects TRBV30 to TRBJ1-4, with D perhaps TRBD1 (5 bases). The CDR3 totals 14 residues. Germline CDR1 and CDR2: GTSNPN and SVGIG (reference sequence). V was cut by 4 bases and J by 4 bases, with 13 bases left in between. The CDR3 DNA follows: TGTGCCTGGACCATGTGGGGGTTTAATGAAAAACTGTTTTTT. Residues: CAWTMWGFNEKLFF. The complete variable domain, with remaining parts taken from reference TRBV30 and TRBJ1-4, reads SQTIHQWPATLVQPVGSPLSLECTVEGTSNPNLYWYRQAAGRGLQLLFYSVGIGQISSEVPQNLSASRPQDRQFILSSKKLLLSDSGFYLCAWTMWGFNEKLFFGSGTQLSVL.

V and J are TRBV14 and TRBJ2-1, with 9 bases lining up with TRBD2. Germline-derived CDR1 and CDR2 are SGHDN and FVKESK. Losses at the gene ends were 2 bases for V and 5 bases for J; bases not matched to a gene: 10. The CDR3 runs 17 residues. As DNA, the CDR3 is TGTGCCAGCAGCCAAATCAGTTGGCGGGGGGGCCACAATGAGCAGTTCTTC. Amino acids: CASSQISWRGGHNEQFF.

The chain has TRBV2 and TRBJ1-2; D is possibly TRBD1 (6 bases). The length of the CDR3 is 14 residues. V lost 7 bases, J lost 3 bases, and 15 bases lay in between. Per the germline V gene, CDR1 is SNHLY and CDR2 is FYNNEI. CDR3 coding DNA: TGTGCCAGCAACATAGGGGGACCCTACTATGGCTACACCTTC. Translated, it gives CASNIGGPYYGYTF.